The next 22 T cell receptor beta chains were all read from a single sample in a study of cytomegalovirus exposure and HLA in healthy donors. Primers for the PCR totalled 60 Vbeta and 13 Jbeta. Libraries were prepared by immunoSEQ multiplex PCR; TCRdb keeps only in-frame clonotypes and omits some of them. The table records 85,000 to 130,000 clones, 80% to 90% of them present only once. Material: PBMCs. These receptors were collected from a woman aged 18-29 years in good health and CMV-seronegative.

The chain is built from TRBV5-1 and TRBJ2-1; D uncertain. CDR3 length: 13 amino acids. Germline CDR1 SGHRS, CDR2 YFSETQ. The V end lost 4 bases, the J end lost 5 bases, and 10 bases lay between the germline ends. CDR3 amino acids: CASSPFGDNEQFF. As DNA, the CDR3 is TGCGCCAGCAGCCCGTTTGGAGACAATGAGCAGTTCTTC.

V is TRBV5-1 and J is TRBJ2-3, with D perhaps matching TRBD1 (5 bases). Trimming stripped 7 bases from V and 5 bases from J, with 14 bases between. Germline V gives CDR1 SGHRS, CDR2 YFSETQ. The CDR3 runs 13 residues. The CDR3 protein is CASHPGAQDTQYF. DNA for the CDR3: TGCGCCAGCCACCCTGGGGCTCAAGATACGCAGTATTTT.

This sequence joins TRBV18 and TRBJ2-5; 10 nucleotides match TRBD2. The J call could be wrong; TRBJ2-7 is a better fit for the DNA end. Germline lookup yields CDR1 KGHSH and CDR2 LQKENI. The CDR3 is made up of 15 amino acids. CDR3 nucleotides: TGTGCCAGCTCACCGAGTACTAGCGGGGCCTACGAGCAGTACTTC. Its protein is CASSPSTSGAYEQYF.

The rearrangement joins TRBV5-1 to TRBJ2-1; 11 bases match TRBD2. The CDR3 has 14 amino acids. Germline V gene data show CDR1 as SGHRS and CDR2 as YFSETQ. Trimming removed 2 bases from V and 10 bases from J; junction bases left unmatched: 5. The CDR3 loop reads CASSFSGRAGEQFF. The CDR3 DNA reads TGCGCCAGCAGCTTTAGCGGGAGGGCCGGGGAGCAGTTCTTC.

This clone was observed a single time. The rearrangement uses TRBV28 and TRBJ2-3; the match to TRBD2 covers 7 bases. Germline CDR1 reads MDHEN; CDR2 reads SYDVKM. The CDR3 is 17 residues long. After removal of 5 bases from V and 5 bases from J, the junction contained 16 bases not matched to a gene. As DNA, the CDR3 is TGTGCCAGCAGTAGAACTAGCGCAACCACATTCATAGATACGCAGTATTTT. Translation gives CASSRTSATTFIDTQYF.

The chain links TRBV10-3 to TRBJ2-2; no firm D call. Germline values: CDR1 ENHRY, CDR2 SYGVKD. CDR3 length equals 14 residues. With 4 bases removed from V and 3 bases from J, the gap between germline ends came to 9 bases. CDR3: CAISGLVDTGELFF. The CDR3, as DNA: TGTGCCATCAGTGGGCTAGTGGACACCGGGGAGCTGTTTTTT.

The chain carries TRBV6-5 and TRBJ2-2; the D gene is possibly TRBD1 (6 bases). This CDR3 contains 14 residues. Germline CDR1 is MNHEY and CDR2 is SVGAGI. Trimming cost V 6 bases and J 1 base, with 9 bases left between them. CDR3 bases: TGTGCCAGCAGATGGGGACAGAACACCGGGGAGCTGTTTTTT. Protein: CASRWGQNTGELFF.

The V and J genes are TRBV30 and TRBJ2-3; TRBD2 aligns across 11 bases. The CDR3 is made up of 12 amino acids. The trim removed 4 bases at V and 6 bases at J, leaving 0 bases unmatched. The germline CDR1 and CDR2 sequences are GTSNPN and SVGIG (reference sequence). The CDR3 DNA is TGTGCCTGGACTAGCGGGGGGGATACGCAGTATTTT. Protein sequence: CAWTSGGDTQYF.

The genes are TRBV7-9 and TRBJ2-3; a possible D gene is TRBD1 (6 bases). CDR1 and CDR2 from the germline V gene are SEHNR and FQNEAQ (reference sequence). V was trimmed by 1 base and J by 8 bases, leaving 10 bases between them. There are 13 residues in the CDR3. The CDR3 is CASSLGRGITQYF. The CDR3 DNA is TGTGCCAGCAGCTTAGGAAGGGGGATTACGCAGTATTTT.

In this sample, this clone turned up a few times. The chain has TRBV5-1 and TRBJ1-2, with a weak D call TRBD1 (6 bases). The CDR3 runs to 14 residues. V was trimmed by 4 bases and J by 8 bases, leaving 18 bases between them. In germline, CDR1 is SGHRS, CDR2 YFSETQ. The CDR3 nucleotides are TGCGCCAGCAGCCCCCTGGCAGGGACAAAAGGCTACACCTTC. Encoded protein: CASSPLAGTKGYTF.

The chain combines TRBV7-2 with TRBJ2-5; D perhaps matches TRBD2 (6 bases). Trimming stripped 5 bases from V and 5 bases from J, with 15 bases between. Germline V CDR1 and CDR2: SGHTA, FQGNSA. The CDR3 is 14 amino acids. The CDR3 DNA reads as TGTGCCAGCAGCCCGACTAGGTTGGGGGAGACCCAGTACTTC. Amino acids: CASSPTRLGETQYF.

J is TRBJ1-1 and V is TRBV30; 7 positions agree with TRBD1. The CDR3 covers 13 residues. The ends lost 3 bases at V and 6 bases at J; junction bases unmatched: 7. The V gene's germline CDR1 is GTSNPN and CDR2 SVGIG (reference sequence). The CDR3 reads CAWSQGGVSEAFF. The CDR3, as DNA: TGTGCCTGGAGCCAGGGGGGTGTTTCTGAAGCTTTCTTT. The full variable domain, its missing parts supplied by reference TRBV30 and TRBJ1-1, is SQTIHQWPATLVQPVGSPLSLECTVEGTSNPNLYWYRQAAGRGLQLLFYSVGIGQISSEVPQNLSASRPQDRQFILSSKKLLLSDSGFYLCAWSQGGVSEAFFGQGTRLTVV.

CDR3 residues: CARSLTSGRVNYEQYF. The CDR3 DNA reads as TGTGCCAGAAGCCTGACTAGCGGGAGGGTAAACTACGAGCAGTACTTC. The V call is TRBV5-3, the J call TRBJ2-7, with 14 bases lining up with TRBD2. TRBV5-3 is treated as an ORF (open reading frame) with a function not yet certain. The CDR3 totals 16 residues. J gave up 3 bases and V 4 bases, and 6 bases lay outside the gene matches.

In the case of this clone: This sample includes further DNA sequences coding for the same CDR3. This CDR3 reads CASSEQGLADTQYF. The CDR3 region has the DNA TGTGCCAGCAGCGAACAGGGTCTTGCAGATACGCAGTATTTT. The chain employs TRBV9 and TRBJ2-3; possible D gene TRBD1, 6 bases. Per the germline V gene, CDR1 is SGDLS and CDR2 is YYNGEE. Between the trimmed V and J ends, which lost 3 bases and 4 bases, there was a span of 12 bases. The CDR3 runs to 14 residues.

The sample holds one count of this clone. This chain uses TRBV18 with TRBJ2-5, with 9 nucleotides matching TRBD1. The CDR3 runs 15 residues. Per the germline V gene, CDR1 is KGHSH and CDR2 is LQKENI. J lost 5 bases, V lost 3 bases, and 7 bases had no gene match. CDR3 amino acids: CASSPGTGTWETQYF. DNA for the CDR3: TGTGCCAGCTCACCCGGGACAGGGACTTGGGAGACCCAGTACTTC.

This clone was picked up one time. The junction departs from the called germline gene at one end, perhaps through a read error. The chain joins TRBV6-6 to TRBJ1-2; the match to TRBD1 covers 9 bases. CDR3 length: 14 residues. The germline CDR1 and CDR2 sequences are MNHNY and SVGAGI (reference sequence). CDR3 nucleotide sequence: TGTGCCAGCAGTTACCGGGGACAGGGAGAGGGCTTCACCTTC. Amino acid sequence: CASSYRGQGEGFTF.

The V and J genes are TRBV30 and TRBJ2-7; 8 positions match TRBD2. Germline V gene data show CDR1 as GTSNPN and CDR2 as SVGIG (reference sequence). CDR3 length: 14 amino acids. The trim removed 4 bases at V and 2 bases at J, leaving 7 bases unmatched. CDR3 DNA sequence: TGTGCCTGGAATCTCGGGGGGGTTACCTACGAGCAGTACTTC. Translated: CAWNLGGVTYEQYF. Full variable domain (missing parts from reference TRBV30 and TRBJ2-7): SQTIHQWPATLVQPVGSPLSLECTVEGTSNPNLYWYRQAAGRGLQLLFYSVGIGQISSEVPQNLSASRPQDRQFILSSKKLLLSDSGFYLCAWNLGGVTYEQYFGPGTRLTVT.

This sequence joins TRBV13 and TRBJ2-7, with a tentative D call TRBD2 (6 bases). The CDR3 sequence is 13 residues long. With 5 bases removed from V and 7 bases from J, the gap between germline ends came to 15 bases. Germline V gene lookup returns CDR1 PRHDT and CDR2 FYEKMQ (reference sequence). The CDR3 DNA reads TGTGCCAGCAGCCTAAATGCGGGGTCAGAGCAGTACTTC. It yields the protein CASSLNAGSEQYF.

DNA of the CDR3: TGTGCCAGCAGCCGGGGACAGGGCCCAGATACGCAGTATTTT. Protein sequence: CASSRGQGPDTQYF. The rearrangement joins TRBV14 to TRBJ2-3, with TRBD1 matching over 9 bases. V was pared by 4 bases and J by 4 bases, with 3 bases of the junction left unmatched. CDR3 size: 14 residues. The germline CDR1 and CDR2 sequences are SGHDN and FVKESK.

Notes on this clone: The same CDR3 arises from other DNA sequences in this sample as well. This chain links TRBV2 with TRBJ2-5; 7 nucleotides align to TRBD2. The V and J ends lost 4 bases and 2 bases, in that order; junction bases with no gene match: 4. The CDR3 is 14 residues long. CDR1 and CDR2 (germline): SNHLY, FYNNEI. The CDR3 region has the DNA TGTGCCAGCAGTGCTAGCGGCGGACAAGAGACCCAGTACTTC. Amino acid sequence: CASSASGGQETQYF.

This clone was seen just once. The junction does not match germline at one end; this may be a read error. The gene calls are TRBV7-9 and TRBJ2-7, with 9 bases matching TRBD1. The CDR3 is 14 residues long. CDR1 and CDR2 (germline): SEHNR, FQNEAQ (reference sequence). The CDR3 spells CSSSSRDREYEQYF. The CDR3 DNA is TGTTCCAGCAGCTCACGGGACAGGGAGTACGAGCAGTACTTC.

V and J are TRBV27 and TRBJ2-1; TRBD2 aligns across 11 bases. The CDR3 sequence is 14 residues long. Germline CDR1 MNHEY, CDR2 SMNVEV (reference sequence). The V segment lost 6 bases and the J segment 8 bases; nucleotides outside the gene matches: 6. This CDR3 is CASRASGGRDEQFF. The CDR3 DNA reads TGTGCCAGCAGAGCTAGCGGGGGGAGGGATGAGCAGTTCTTC.